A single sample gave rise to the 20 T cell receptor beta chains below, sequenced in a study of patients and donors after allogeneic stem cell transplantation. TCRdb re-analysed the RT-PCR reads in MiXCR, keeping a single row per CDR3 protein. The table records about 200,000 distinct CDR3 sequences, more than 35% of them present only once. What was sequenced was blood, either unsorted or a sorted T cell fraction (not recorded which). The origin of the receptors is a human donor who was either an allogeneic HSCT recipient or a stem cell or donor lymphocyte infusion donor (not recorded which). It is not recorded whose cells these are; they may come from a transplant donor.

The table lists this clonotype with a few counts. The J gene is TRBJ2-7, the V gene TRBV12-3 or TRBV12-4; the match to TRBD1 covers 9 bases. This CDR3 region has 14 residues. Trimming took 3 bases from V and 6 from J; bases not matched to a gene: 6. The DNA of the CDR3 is TGTGCCAGCAGTTTCGGGACAGGGTTCGGCGAGCAGTACTTC. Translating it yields CASSFGTGFGEQYF.

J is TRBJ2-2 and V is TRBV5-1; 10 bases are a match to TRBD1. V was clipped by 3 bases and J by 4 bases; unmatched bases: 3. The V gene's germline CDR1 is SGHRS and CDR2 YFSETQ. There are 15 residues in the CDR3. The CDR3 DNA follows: TGCGCCAGCAGCTCCGGGACAGGGGTCACCGGGGAGCTGTTTTTT. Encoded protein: CASSSGTGVTGELFF. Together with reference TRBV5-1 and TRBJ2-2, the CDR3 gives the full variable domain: KAGVTQTPRYLIKTRGQQVTLSCSPISGHRSVSWYQQTPGQGLQFLFEYFSETQRNKGNFPGRFSGRQFSNSRSEMNVSTLELGDSALYLCASSSGTGVTGELFFGEGSRLTVL.

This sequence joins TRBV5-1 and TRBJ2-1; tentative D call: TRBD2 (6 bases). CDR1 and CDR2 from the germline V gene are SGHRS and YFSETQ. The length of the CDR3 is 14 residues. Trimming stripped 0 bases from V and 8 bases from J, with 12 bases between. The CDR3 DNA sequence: TGCGCCAGCAGCTTGGAGACTAGGGGTGATGAGCAGTTCTTC. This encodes CASSLETRGDEQFF. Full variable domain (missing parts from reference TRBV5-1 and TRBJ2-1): KAGVTQTPRYLIKTRGQQVTLSCSPISGHRSVSWYQQTPGQGLQFLFEYFSETQRNKGNFPGRFSGRQFSNSRSEMNVSTLELGDSALYLCASSLETRGDEQFFGPGTRLTVL.

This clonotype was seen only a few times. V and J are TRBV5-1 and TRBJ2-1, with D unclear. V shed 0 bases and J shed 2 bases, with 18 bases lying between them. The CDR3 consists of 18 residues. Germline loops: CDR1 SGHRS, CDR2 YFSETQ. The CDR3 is CASSLASDGHRPYNEQFF. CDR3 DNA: TGCGCCAGCAGCTTGGCCTCGGACGGCCATCGGCCCTACAATGAGCAGTTCTTC.

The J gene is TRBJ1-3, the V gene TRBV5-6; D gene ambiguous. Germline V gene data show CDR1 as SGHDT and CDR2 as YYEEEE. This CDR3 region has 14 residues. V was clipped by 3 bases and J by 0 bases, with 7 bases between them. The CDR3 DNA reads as TGTGCCAGCAGCTCGGGGAGCTCTGGAAACACCATATATTTT. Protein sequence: CASSSGSSGNTIYF. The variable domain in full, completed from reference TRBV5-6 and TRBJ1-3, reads DAGVTQSPTHLIKTRGQQVTLRCSPKSGHDTVSWYQQALGQGPQFIFQYYEEEERQRGNFPDRFSGHQFPNYSSELNVNALLLGDSALYLCASSSGSSGNTIYFGEGSWLTVV.

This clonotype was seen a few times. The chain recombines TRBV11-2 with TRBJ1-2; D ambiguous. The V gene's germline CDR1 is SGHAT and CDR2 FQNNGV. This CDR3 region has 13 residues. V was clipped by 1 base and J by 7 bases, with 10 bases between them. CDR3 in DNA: TGTGCCAGCAGCTTAGGCGGTGTATCTGGCTACACCTTC. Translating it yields CASSLGGVSGYTF.

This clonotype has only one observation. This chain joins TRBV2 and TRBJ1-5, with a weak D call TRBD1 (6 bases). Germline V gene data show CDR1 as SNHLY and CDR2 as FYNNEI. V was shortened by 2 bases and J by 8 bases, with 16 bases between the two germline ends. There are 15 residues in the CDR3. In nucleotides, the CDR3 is TGTGCCAGCAGTGAATTCCGTATAAAGGGGGAGCCCCAGCATTTT. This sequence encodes CASSEFRIKGEPQHF.

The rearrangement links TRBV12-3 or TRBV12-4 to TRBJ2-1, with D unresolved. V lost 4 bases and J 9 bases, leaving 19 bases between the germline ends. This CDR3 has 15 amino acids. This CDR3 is CASSSDRPDLVEQFF. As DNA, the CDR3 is TGTGCCAGCAGTTCTGACCGACCTGACTTGGTTGAGCAGTTCTTC.

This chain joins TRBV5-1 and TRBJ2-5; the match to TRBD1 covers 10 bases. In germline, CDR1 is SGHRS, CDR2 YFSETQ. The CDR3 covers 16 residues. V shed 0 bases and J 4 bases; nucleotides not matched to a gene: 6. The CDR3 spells CASSLVGQGKGETQYF. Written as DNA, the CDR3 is TGCGCCAGCAGCTTGGTGGGACAGGGGAAGGGAGAGACCCAGTACTTC.

DNA for the CDR3: TGTGCCAGCAGTGATGAAGCGTGGAGCTCCTACGAGCAGTACTTC. Translated: CASSDEAWSSYEQYF. The chain uses TRBV25-1 and TRBJ2-7, with unresolved D. Per germline, CDR1 MGHDK and CDR2 SYGVNS. This CDR3 is 15 amino acids long. Trimming pared 3 bases from V and 0 bases from J, leaving 12 bases between.

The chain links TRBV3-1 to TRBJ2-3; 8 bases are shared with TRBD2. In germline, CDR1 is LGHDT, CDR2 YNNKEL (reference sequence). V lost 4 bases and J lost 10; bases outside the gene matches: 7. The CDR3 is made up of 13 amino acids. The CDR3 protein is CASSPTSEDAQYF. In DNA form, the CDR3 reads TGTGCCAGCAGCCCGACTAGCGAGGATGCGCAGTATTTT.

The CDR3 DNA reads TGTGCCAGCAGCCAAACCCCGCGGGAGGGCCAGGAGACCCAGTACTTC. Its protein product is CASSQTPREGQETQYF. The J gene is TRBJ2-5, the V gene TRBV4-2; the match to TRBD2 covers 9 bases. Germline V CDR1 and CDR2: LGHNA, YNFKEQ. V lost 2 bases and J lost 5; bases outside the gene matches: 9. The length of the CDR3 is 16 residues.

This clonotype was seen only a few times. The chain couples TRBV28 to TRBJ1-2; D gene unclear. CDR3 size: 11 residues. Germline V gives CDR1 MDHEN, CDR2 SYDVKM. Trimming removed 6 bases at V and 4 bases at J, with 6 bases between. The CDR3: CASRYLYGYTF. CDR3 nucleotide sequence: TGTGCCAGCAGATACCTCTATGGCTACACCTTC.

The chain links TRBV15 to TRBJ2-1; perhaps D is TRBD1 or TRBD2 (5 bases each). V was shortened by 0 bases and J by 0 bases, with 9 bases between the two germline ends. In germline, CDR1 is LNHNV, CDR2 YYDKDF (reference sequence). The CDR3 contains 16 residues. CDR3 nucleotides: TGTGCCACCAGCAGAGAGGCAGGGAGCTCCTACAATGAGCAGTTCTTC. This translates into CATSREAGSSYNEQFF.

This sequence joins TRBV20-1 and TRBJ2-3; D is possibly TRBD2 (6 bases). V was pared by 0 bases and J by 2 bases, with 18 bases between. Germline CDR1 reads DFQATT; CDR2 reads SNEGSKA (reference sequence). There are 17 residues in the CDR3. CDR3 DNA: TGCAGTGCTAGAGACCGACCCGGGCGGGACCTCACAGATACGCAGTATTTT. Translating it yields CSARDRPGRDLTDTQYF.

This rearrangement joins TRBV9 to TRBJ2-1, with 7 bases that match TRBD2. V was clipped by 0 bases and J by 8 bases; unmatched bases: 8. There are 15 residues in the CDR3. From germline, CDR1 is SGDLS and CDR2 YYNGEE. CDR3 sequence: CASSVGGGVSDEQFF. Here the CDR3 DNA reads TGTGCCAGCAGCGTAGGGGGAGGGGTAAGCGATGAGCAGTTCTTC.

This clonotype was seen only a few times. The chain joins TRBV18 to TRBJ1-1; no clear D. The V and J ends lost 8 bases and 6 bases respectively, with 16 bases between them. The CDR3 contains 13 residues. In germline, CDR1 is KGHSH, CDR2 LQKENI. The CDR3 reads CASTLIINAEAFF. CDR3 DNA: TGTGCCAGCACACTGATAATTAATGCTGAAGCTTTCTTT. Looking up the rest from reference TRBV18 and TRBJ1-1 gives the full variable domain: NAGVMQNPRHLVRRRGQEARLRCSPMKGHSHVYWYRQLPEEGLKFMVYLQKENIIDESGMPKERFSAEFPKEGPSILRIQQVVRGDSAAYFCASTLIINAEAFFGQGTRLTVV.

CDR3 DNA: TGTGCCAGCAACAACCTACGGGACAGTGAAGAGACCCAGTACTTC. Translation: CASNNLRDSEETQYF. The chain recombines TRBV7-9 with TRBJ2-5; TRBD1 agrees at 7 bases. Germline V gives CDR1 SEHNR, CDR2 FQNEAQ (reference sequence). This CDR3 is built from 15 residues. The junction had 11 bases not matched to a gene; V was cut back by 7 bases and J by 3 bases. The full variable domain, completed using reference TRBV7-9 and TRBJ2-5, is DTGVSQNPRHKITKRGQNVTFRCDPISEHNRLYWYRQTLGQGPEFLTYFQNEAQLEKSRLLSDRFSAERPKGSFSTLEIQRTEQGDSAMYLCASNNLRDSEETQYFGPGTRLLVL.

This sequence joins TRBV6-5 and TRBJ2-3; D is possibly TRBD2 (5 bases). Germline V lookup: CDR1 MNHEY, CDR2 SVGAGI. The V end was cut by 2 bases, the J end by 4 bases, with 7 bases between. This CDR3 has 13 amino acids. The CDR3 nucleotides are TGTGCCAGCAGTTACGGAGGACCAGATACGCAGTATTTT. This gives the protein CASSYGGPDTQYF.

The CDR3 reads CASSLTDRGDYGYTF. CDR3 bases: TGTGCCAGCAGCTTAACGGACAGGGGCGACTATGGCTACACCTTC. V is TRBV7-9 and J is TRBJ1-2, with 9 bases aligning to TRBD1. The CDR3 length is 15 residues. Per germline, CDR1 SEHNR and CDR2 FQNEAQ (reference sequence). Germline trimming cut 2 bases from V and 3 bases from J; bases unmatched to any gene: 4.